This T cell receptor beta chain was recovered during a study of cytomegalovirus exposure and HLA in healthy donors (TCRdb year 2017). Context from the whole study: According to an earlier analysis of around 600 of the donors, about 170 million T cells yielded 95 million to 140 million unique TCR beta sequences and 250 to 350 Gb of sequence data. Around 320 gigabases of sequencing data and tens of millions of unique TCR sequences were included in an early release covering about 600 HLA-typed donors. Among the roughly 410 genotyped donors, approximately 82% belonged to the genetic ancestry cluster associated with self-reported Caucasian donors. The study aimed to test whether signatures of past pathogen exposure could be identified by cataloging public T cell receptors. The T cell repertoires of about 700 subjects were profiled by immunosequencing and related to cytomegalovirus serostatus. Along with the roughly 610-subject first cohort, a separate validation cohort of over a hundred different subjects was used. To predict cytomegalovirus infection status, the study brought together high-throughput TCR immunosequencing, statistical association of individual TCRs with disease status, and machine learning. To study patterns of TCR occurrence, a later analysis re-analyzed previously published TCR beta repertoires from around 700 donors and added high-resolution HLA genotyping. Rather than using new phenotypic data, the later analysis identified candidate immune exposures from TCR beta sequences and from how often those sequences occurred across donors. In an earlier analysis of 550 to 700 of the donors, high-throughput TCR beta sequencing was used to judge whether each TCR beta V gene segment behaved as functional or pseudogenic. Donor age, sex, ethnicity and CMV serostatus were collected together with the repertoire data. Genome-wide SNP genotypes for about 55% of the roughly 670 donors were used in a later genetic analysis, which treated that subset as a discovery cohort. Every discovery cohort repertoire had been produced on one sequencing platform. HLA typing included class I and class II loci at four-digit resolution. Typing coverage differed by locus: A, B, C, DRB1 and DQB1 were typed in about 620-630 donors, DQA1 in 500 to 550, DPA1 in 600 to 610, and DPB1 in just under 490. Roughly 5 DR-DQ haplotypes were handled as single units for association and clustering, since linkage in the cohort was strong. On average, 235,054 unique TCR beta nucleotide sequences were sequenced per donor among a few hundred genotyped donors of the cohort, with around 19% of those sequences being non-productive.

Points the paper makes about the study in general: Because the 87-base-pair reads could not distinguish some IMGT-functional V segments, including TRBV6-2 and TRBV6-3, those segments were excluded. A later analysis found that most CMV-associated TCR beta chains appeared HLA-restricted, with HLA associations seemingly driven largely by CMV exposure. A later genetic analysis reported fewer N-insertions in productive TCRs among donors in an Asian-associated ancestry cluster than the roughly 700-donor mean. The study gave a list of 150 to 200 TCR beta chains associated with cytomegalovirus. Roughly uniform sequencing depth across donors was assumed in presence/absence analyses, although this assumption may not hold. According to the authors, the approach could potentially be generalized to other disease states and immunological phenotypes. A later genetic analysis associated a missense DCLRE1C variant with V-gene and J-gene trimming of TCR beta chains, and an independent cohort replicated the association. In a later analysis, some 18,000 TCR beta sequences were associated with specific HLA alleles at a false discovery rate of 0.05. Assigning TCR associations to individual alleles was difficult when HLA alleles, especially DR and DQ, strongly co-occurred. A later analysis reported that several top co-occurrence clusters appeared linked to parvovirus B19, influenza, CMV and Epstein-Barr virus. In an earlier analysis of 500 to 650 of the donors, most TCR beta V segments appeared in productive rearrangements about 87% or about 30% of the time, broadly matching IMGT annotations. In a later analysis, HLA-associated TCR beta chains showed more clonal expansion and lower generation probabilities than non-associated chains that were equally common. A group of highly shared sequence variants was considered likely to be a technical artifact of the sequencing pipeline. Correlated functional status among segregating V segments might reflect linkage disequilibrium, but an unknown experimental factor could not be ruled out. In a later analysis, the rate of TCR association differed among HLA loci, with DRB1 alleles having the most associated TCRs and HLA-C alleles having the fewest. Because some donors lacked HLA typing at each locus, the association tests relied only on the typed subset. Over 15 rarely observed V segments, including chromosome 9 orphons, were excluded from the earlier analysis of a few hundred of the donors because counts were too low. A further reported finding was that TCR beta sequences accurately predicted the HLA-A and HLA-B alleles for most subjects in the first cohort. While some public TCRs were present in many individuals, most TCR sequences turned up only very rarely across donors. The classifier was reported to diagnose cytomegalovirus status with high specificity and sensitivity in both the original cohort and the validation cohort. The only immune exposure information available for the cohort was CMV serostatus. In this cohort, only TCR beta chains were sequenced, and detectable features were limited by the absence of alpha or paired-chain data. A few of the identified cytomegalovirus-associated TCR beta chains were confirmed in vitro to be specific for cytomegalovirus antigens.

The receptor library was made with the immunoSEQ multiplex PCR assay. The multiplex PCR relied on a mix of 60 forward primers for TCR Vbeta segments and 13 reverse primers for TCR Jbeta segments. The CDR3 region of rearranged TCR beta genes was amplified from genomic DNA by a multiplex PCR assay. On the Illumina HiSeq System, the amplified TCR beta libraries were sequenced as 87-base-pair reads. For the original study's pipeline: In a later analysis, 70 million to 95 million unique TCR beta chains were counted across the approximately 640 repertoires, and roughly 11 million of these chains were shared by at least two donors. Raw reads were error-corrected and collapsed into unique sequences with a nearest-neighbor algorithm that merged closely related sequences to remove PCR and sequencing errors. Alignment of CDR3 sequences to IMGT reference sequences was used to assign V, D and J gene segments. Each retained sequence needed at least a six-nucleotide match to both a V gene segment and a J gene segment. Rearrangements were classified as productive when the CDR3 lacked stop codons and remained in frame with V and J, and all other rearrangements were classified as non-productive. Following IMGT convention, CDR3 was defined as the stretch from the second conserved V-encoded cysteine up to the conserved J-encoded phenylalanine. In an earlier analysis of some 550 of the donors, sequences lacking an unambiguous match to a single V gene segment were excluded. An earlier analysis of fewer than 750 of the donors called V segments functional above 56.7% productive rearrangements and segregating when the between-donor standard deviation exceeded 5%. A statistical classification framework was developed to diagnose cytomegalovirus status using the catalog of TCR beta chain sequences. In a later analysis, V and J genes were assigned by comparing TCR nucleotide sequences against IMGT/GENE-DB human TR gene sequences. The TCRdist pipeline was used in a later analysis to assign CDR3 sequences and most-parsimonious VDJ recombination scenarios. A later analysis defined each TCR beta chain by its CDR3 amino acid sequence plus V-gene family, and excluded reads lacking a unique V-gene family. As a way to deal with suspected cross-contamination and a sequencing artifact, a later analysis dropped roughly 600 nucleotide sequences that were highly shared and had low generation probability. In a later analysis, a clonal expansion index for each public chain was calculated from normalized within-repertoire ranks of inferred template counts. Generation probabilities in a later analysis came from a VDJ recombination model fitted to out-of-frame rearrangements, and those results were checked against IGoR. A later analysis scored TCR-TCR, TCR-HLA and TCR-CMV co-occurrence with hypergeometric tests, applying a repertoire-size bias correction to TCR pairs. False discovery rates were estimated in a later analysis by permuting HLA or CMV assignments 20 times. In a later analysis, co-occurring TCRs were grouped with DBSCAN, and TCRdist sequence similarity was added when clustering was performed within HLA-allele-positive subsets. For co-occurrence clustering, repertoires with fewer than 30,000 or more than 120,000 public chains were excluded, along with several repertoires with anomalous nucleotide sharing. Not all clones reach the TCRdb copy of this immuneACCESS table, which keeps in-frame sequences only. Checked studies attribute under half of the gap to unresolved V genes and leave the rest unexplained. D and trimming were read from the DNA, whereas the V and J calls and clone size are those reported in that table. The sample's table covers over 100,000 clones. The ten largest make up around 1.6% of the sample.

The cohort comprised 710 or so healthy bone marrow donors. Cohort members were all nominally healthy when sampled, although unrecorded immune exposures were likely present. The donor tested CMV seronegative, placing the donor among the 350 to 400 seronegative members of the cohort. Each donor provided a peripheral blood sample, and peripheral blood mononuclear cells were used for TCR beta sequencing. Genomic DNA extraction from the blood cell samples was performed with the Qiagen DNeasy Blood Extraction Kit. Remarks on this clone: The clone's antigen remains unknown.

Trimming costs V 3 bases and J 7 bases, and their ends lie 15 bases apart. The germline V gene supplies CDR1 KGHSH and CDR2 LQKENI. The CDR3 runs 14 residues from the cysteine to the phenylalanine. Only the CDR3 part of the read is kept: 42 bases, read in frame from the first base. The specimen was PBMCs. The source of this sequence is a man between 18 and 29 years old in good health and CMV-seronegative. The chain is encoded by TRBV18 joined to TRBJ1-1; D gene: possibly TRBD1, on 5 matching bases. CDR3 protein: CASSPPSSGLEAFF. The sequenced DNA: TGTGCCAGCTCACCCCCCTCCTCAGGGCTTGAAGCTTTCTTT.